This TCR beta chain was observed in a study of shared clonotypes between healthy human individuals. Study-level information: A few men and a couple of women, aged 18 to 49, were donors.

Remarks on this clone: Its antigen is still unknown.

Positively selected for CCR7, the CD45RO-negative cells used as naive CD8 cells excluded terminally differentiated effector memory CD45RA+ cells. CDR3 length equals 16 residues. The V and J ends lost 5 bases and 5 bases respectively, with 18 bases between them. In germline, CDR1 is LNHDA, CDR2 SQIVND (reference sequence). Sequencing was performed with immunoSEQ multiplex PCR; in TCRdb, only in-frame clones are kept and a portion is missing. This repertoire shows about 2.2 million clones, 93% found once; its top ten account for roughly 1.7%. General study findings and limits: Larger richness was generally estimated for naive than memory subsets.

Source material: naive CD8+ T cells from PBMCs. The rearrangement joins TRBV19 to TRBJ2-2, with TRBD2 as a possible D gene (6 bases). This TCR was sampled from a man in his late teens or twenties in good health. Some clones in this sample may be carry-over from other donors' samples. The CDR3 reads CASSSGLAGWTGELFF. CDR3 in DNA: TGTGCCAGTAGTTCCGGACTGGCGGGGTGGACCGGGGAGCTGTTTTTT.